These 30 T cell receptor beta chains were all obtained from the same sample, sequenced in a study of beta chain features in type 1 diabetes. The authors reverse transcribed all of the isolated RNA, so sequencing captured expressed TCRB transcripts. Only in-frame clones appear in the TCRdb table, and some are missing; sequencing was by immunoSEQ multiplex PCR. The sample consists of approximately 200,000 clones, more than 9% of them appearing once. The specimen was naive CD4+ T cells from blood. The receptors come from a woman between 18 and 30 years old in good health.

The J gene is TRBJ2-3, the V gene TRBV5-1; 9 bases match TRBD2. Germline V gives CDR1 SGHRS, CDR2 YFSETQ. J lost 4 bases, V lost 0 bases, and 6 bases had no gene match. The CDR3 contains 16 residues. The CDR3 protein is CASSLVSGGLSDTQYF. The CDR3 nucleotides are TGCGCCAGCAGCTTGGTTAGCGGGGGCCTGTCAGATACGCAGTATTTT.

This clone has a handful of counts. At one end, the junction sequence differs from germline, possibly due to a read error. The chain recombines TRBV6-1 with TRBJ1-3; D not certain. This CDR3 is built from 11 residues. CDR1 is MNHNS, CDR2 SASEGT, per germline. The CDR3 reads CASSAGWPGSF. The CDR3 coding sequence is TGTGCCAGCAGTGCCGGGTGGCCCGGAAGTTTT.

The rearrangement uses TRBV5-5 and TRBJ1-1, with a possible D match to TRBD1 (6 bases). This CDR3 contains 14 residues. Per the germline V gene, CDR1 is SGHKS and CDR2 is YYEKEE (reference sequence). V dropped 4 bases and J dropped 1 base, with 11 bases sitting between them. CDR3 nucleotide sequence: TGTGCCAGCAGCCAGGGGCCCCCGAACACTGAAGCTTTCTTT. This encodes CASSQGPPNTEAFF. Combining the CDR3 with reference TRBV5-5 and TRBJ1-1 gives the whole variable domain DAGVTQSPTHLIKTRGQQVTLRCSPISGHKSVSWYQQVLGQGPQFIFQYYEKEERGRGNFPDRFSARQFPNYSSELNVNALLLGDSALYLCASSQGPPNTEAFFGQGTRLTVV.

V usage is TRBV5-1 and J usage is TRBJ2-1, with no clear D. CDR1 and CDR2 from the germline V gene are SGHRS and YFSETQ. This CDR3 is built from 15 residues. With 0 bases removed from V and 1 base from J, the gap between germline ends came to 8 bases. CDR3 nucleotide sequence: TGCGCCAGCAGCTTGGACGACTTATCCTACAATGAGCAGTTCTTC. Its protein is CASSLDDLSYNEQFF.

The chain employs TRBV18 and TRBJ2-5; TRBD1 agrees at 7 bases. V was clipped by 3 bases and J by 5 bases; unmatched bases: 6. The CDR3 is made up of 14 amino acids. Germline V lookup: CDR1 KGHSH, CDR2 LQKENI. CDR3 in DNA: TGTGCCAGCTCACCGACAGGGTCGGGCGAGACCCAGTACTTC. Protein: CASSPTGSGETQYF.

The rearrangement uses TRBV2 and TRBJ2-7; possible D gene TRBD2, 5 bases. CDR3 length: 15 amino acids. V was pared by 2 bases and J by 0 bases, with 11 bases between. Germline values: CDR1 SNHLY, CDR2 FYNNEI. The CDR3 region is CASSELLGGSYEQYF. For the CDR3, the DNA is TGTGCCAGCAGTGAACTCCTAGGAGGCTCCTACGAGCAGTACTTC. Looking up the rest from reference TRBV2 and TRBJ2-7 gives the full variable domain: EPEVTQTPSHQVTQMGQEVILRCVPISNHLYFYWYRQILGQKVEFLVSFYNNEISEKSEIFDDQFSVERPDGSNFTLKIRSTKLEDSAMYFCASSELLGGSYEQYFGPGTRLTVT.

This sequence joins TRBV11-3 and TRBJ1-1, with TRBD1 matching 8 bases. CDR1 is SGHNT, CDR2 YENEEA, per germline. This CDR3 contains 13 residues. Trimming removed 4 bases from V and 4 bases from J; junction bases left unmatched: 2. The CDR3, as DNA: TGTGCCAGCAGCTCTGGACAGGGCACTGAAGCTTTCTTT. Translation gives CASSSGQGTEAFF.

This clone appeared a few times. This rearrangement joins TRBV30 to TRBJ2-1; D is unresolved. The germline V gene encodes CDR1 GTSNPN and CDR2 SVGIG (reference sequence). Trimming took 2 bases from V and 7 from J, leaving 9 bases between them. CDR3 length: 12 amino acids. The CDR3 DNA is TGTGCCTGGAGTCGACTCGTAAATGAGCAGTTCTTC. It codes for CAWSRLVNEQFF.

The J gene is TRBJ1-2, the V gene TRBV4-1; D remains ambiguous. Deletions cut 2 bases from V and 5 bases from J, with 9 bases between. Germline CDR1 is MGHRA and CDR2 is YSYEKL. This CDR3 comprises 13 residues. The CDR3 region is CASSQTITYGYTF. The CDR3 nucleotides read TGCGCCAGCAGCCAAACTATAACATATGGCTACACCTTC.

The CDR3 spells CASSVRTGGGEQYF. The CDR3 region has the DNA TGTGCCAGCAGCGTGCGGACAGGGGGTGGCGAGCAGTACTTC. The V call is TRBV6-5, the J call TRBJ2-7; TRBD1 agrees at 10 bases. V trimming: 6 bases; J trimming: 6 bases; junction bases outside the gene matches: 8. The CDR3 runs to 14 residues. The germline V gene has CDR1 MNHEY and CDR2 SVGAGI.

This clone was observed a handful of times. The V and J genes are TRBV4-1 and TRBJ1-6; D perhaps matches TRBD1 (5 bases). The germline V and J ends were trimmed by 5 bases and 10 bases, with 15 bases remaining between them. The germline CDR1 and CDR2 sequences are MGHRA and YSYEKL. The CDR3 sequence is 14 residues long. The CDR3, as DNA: TGCGCCAGCAGCATTGCGACAGTTGGATCACCCCTCCACTTT. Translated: CASSIATVGSPLHF.

The CDR3 DNA reads TGTGCCAGCAGTTGGTACCGACAGGGGGCGAATTCACCCCTCCACTTT. Its protein is CASSWYRQGANSPLHF. The chain employs TRBV2 and TRBJ1-6; 10 positions agree with TRBD1. J lost 7 bases, V lost 5 bases, and 8 bases had no gene match. CDR1 SNHLY and CDR2 FYNNEI come from the germline V gene. The CDR3 consists of 16 residues.

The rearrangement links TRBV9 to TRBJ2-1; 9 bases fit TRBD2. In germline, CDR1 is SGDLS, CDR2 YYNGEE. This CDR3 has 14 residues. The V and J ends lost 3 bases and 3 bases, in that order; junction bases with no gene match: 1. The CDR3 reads CASSGGGVYNEQFF. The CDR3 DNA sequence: TGTGCCAGCAGCGGCGGGGGGGTCTACAATGAGCAGTTCTTC.

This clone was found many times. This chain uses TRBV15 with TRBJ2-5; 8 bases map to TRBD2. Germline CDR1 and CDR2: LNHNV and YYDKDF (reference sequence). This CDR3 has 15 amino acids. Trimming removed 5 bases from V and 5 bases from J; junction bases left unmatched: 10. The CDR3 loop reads CATSSDSGSVETQYF. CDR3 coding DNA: TGTGCCACCAGCTCAGACAGCGGGAGTGTGGAGACCCAGTACTTC.

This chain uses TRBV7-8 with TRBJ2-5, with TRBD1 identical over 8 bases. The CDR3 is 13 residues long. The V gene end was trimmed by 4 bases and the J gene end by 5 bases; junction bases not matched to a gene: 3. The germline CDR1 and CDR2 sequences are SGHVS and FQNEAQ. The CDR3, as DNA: TGTGCCAGCAGCTCCAGGGGGCCGGAGACCCAGTACTTC. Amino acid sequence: CASSSRGPETQYF. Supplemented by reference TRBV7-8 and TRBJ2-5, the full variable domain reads GAGVSQSPRYKVAKRGQDVALRCDPISGHVSLFWYQQALGQGPEFLTYFQNEAQLDKSGLPSDRFFAERPEGSVSTLKIQRTQQEDSAVYLCASSSRGPETQYFGPGTRLLVL.

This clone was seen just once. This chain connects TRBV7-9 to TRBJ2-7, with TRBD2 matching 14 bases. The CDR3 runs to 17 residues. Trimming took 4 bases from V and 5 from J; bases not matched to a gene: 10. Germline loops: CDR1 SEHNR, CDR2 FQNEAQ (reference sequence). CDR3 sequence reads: CASSYGTSGSLKNEQYF. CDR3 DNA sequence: TGTGCCAGCAGCTACGGGACTAGCGGGAGTTTAAAGAACGAGCAGTACTTC.

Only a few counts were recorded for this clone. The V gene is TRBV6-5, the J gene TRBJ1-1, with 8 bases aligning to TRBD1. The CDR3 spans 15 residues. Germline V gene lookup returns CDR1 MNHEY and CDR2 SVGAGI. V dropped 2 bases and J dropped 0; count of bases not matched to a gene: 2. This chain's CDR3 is CASSYPTGVNTEAFF. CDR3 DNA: TGTGCCAGCAGTTACCCGACAGGGGTGAACACTGAAGCTTTCTTT.

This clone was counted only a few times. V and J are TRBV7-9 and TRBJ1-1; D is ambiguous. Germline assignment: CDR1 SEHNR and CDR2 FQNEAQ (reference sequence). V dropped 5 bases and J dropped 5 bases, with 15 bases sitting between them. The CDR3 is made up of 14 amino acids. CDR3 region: CASSPHLGETEAFF. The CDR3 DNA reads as TGTGCCAGCAGCCCCCACCTCGGGGAGACTGAAGCTTTCTTT.

The DNA of the CDR3 is TGTGCCAGCACCGGGACAGCCTACGAGCAGTACTTC. Amino acid sequence: CASTGTAYEQYF. The chain employs TRBV18 and TRBJ2-7; 7 nucleotides match TRBD1. The CDR3 is 12 amino acids. With V trimmed by 8 bases and J by 2 bases, 3 bases remained unmatched. CDR1 KGHSH and CDR2 LQKENI come from the germline V gene. The full variable domain, with the rest looked up from reference TRBV18 and TRBJ2-7, is NAGVMQNPRHLVRRRGQEARLRCSPMKGHSHVYWYRQLPEEGLKFMVYLQKENIIDESGMPKERFSAEFPKEGPSILRIQQVVRGDSAAYFCASTGTAYEQYFGPGTRLTVT.

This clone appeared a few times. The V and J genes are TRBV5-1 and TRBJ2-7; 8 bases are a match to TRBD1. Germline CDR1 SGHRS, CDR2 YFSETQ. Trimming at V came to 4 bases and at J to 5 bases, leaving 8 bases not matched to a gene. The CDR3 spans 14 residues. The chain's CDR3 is CASSLGTGPHEQYF. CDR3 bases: TGCGCCAGCAGCCTCGGGACAGGCCCCCACGAGCAGTACTTC. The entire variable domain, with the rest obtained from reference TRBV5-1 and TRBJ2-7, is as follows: KAGVTQTPRYLIKTRGQQVTLSCSPISGHRSVSWYQQTPGQGLQFLFEYFSETQRNKGNFPGRFSGRQFSNSRSEMNVSTLELGDSALYLCASSLGTGPHEQYFGPGTRLTVT.

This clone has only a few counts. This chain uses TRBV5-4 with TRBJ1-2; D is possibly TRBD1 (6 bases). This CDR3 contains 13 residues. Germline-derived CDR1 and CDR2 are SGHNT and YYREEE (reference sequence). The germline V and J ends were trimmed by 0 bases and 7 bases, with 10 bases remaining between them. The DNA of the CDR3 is TGTGCCAGCAGCTTGGGGGGGCCGGGTGGCTACACCTTC. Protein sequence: CASSLGGPGGYTF. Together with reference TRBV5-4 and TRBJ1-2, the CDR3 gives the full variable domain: ETGVTQSPTHLIKTRGQQVTLRCSSQSGHNTVSWYQQALGQGPQFIFQYYREEENGRGNFPPRFSGLQFPNYSSELNVNALELDDSALYLCASSLGGPGGYTFGSGTRLTVV.

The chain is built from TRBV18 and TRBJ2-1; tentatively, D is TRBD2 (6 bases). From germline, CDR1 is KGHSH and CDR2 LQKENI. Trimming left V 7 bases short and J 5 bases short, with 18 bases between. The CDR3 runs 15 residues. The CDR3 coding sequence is TGTGCCAGCTGTCTCATGGACGGACTAAACAATGAGCAGTTCTTC. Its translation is CASCLMDGLNNEQFF. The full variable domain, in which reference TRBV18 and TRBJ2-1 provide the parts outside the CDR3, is NAGVMQNPRHLVRRRGQEARLRCSPMKGHSHVYWYRQLPEEGLKFMVYLQKENIIDESGMPKERFSAEFPKEGPSILRIQQVVRGDSAAYFCASCLMDGLNNEQFFGPGTRLTVL.

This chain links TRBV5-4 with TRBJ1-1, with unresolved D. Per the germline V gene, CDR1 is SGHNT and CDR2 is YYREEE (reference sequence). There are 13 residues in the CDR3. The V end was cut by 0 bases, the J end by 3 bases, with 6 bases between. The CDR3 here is CASSLDPDTEAFF. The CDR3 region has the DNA TGTGCCAGCAGCTTGGATCCCGACACTGAAGCTTTCTTT.

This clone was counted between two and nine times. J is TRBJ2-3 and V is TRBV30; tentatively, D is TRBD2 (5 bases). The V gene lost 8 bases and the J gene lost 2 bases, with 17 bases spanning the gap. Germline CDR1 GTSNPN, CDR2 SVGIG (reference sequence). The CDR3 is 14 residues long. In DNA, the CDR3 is TGTGCCGTGTCGGGGAAGGGAAACACAGATACGCAGTATTTT. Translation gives CAVSGKGNTDTQYF.

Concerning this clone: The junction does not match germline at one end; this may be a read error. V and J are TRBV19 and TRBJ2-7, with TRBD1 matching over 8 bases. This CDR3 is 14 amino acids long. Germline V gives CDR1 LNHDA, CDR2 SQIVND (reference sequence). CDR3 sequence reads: CASSIGQGGYEQYF. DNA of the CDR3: TGTGCCAGTAGCATAGGACAGGGAGGCTACGAGCAGTACTTC.

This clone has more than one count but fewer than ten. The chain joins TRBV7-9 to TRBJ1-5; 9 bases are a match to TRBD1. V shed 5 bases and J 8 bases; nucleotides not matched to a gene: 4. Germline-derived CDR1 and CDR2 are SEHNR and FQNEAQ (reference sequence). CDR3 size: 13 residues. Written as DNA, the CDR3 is TGTGCCAGCAGCCTCGACAGGGGGGAGCCCCAGCATTTT. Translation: CASSLDRGEPQHF.

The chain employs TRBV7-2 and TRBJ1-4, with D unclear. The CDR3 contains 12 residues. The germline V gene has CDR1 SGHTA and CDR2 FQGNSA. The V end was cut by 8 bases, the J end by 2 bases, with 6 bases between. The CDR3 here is CASGETNEKLFF. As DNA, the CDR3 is TGTGCCAGCGGGGAGACTAATGAAAAACTGTTTTTT.

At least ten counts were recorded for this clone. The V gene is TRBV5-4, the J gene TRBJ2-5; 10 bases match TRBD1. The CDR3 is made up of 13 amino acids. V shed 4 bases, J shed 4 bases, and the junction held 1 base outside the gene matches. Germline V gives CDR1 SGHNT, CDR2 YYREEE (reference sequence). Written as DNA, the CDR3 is TGTGCCAGCAGCGGGACAGGGGTAGAGACCCAGTACTTC. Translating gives CASSGTGVETQYF.

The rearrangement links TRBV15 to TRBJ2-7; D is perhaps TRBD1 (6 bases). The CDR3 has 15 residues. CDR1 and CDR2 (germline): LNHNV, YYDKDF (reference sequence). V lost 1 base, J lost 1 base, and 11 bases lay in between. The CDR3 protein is CATSRGWDISYEQYF. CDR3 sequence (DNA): TGTGCCACCAGCAGAGGGTGGGACATTTCCTACGAGCAGTACTTC. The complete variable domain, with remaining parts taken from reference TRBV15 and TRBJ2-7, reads DAMVIQNPRYQVTQFGKPVTLSCSQTLNHNVMYWYQQKSSQAPKLLFHYYDKDFNNEADTPDNFQSRRPNTSFCFLDIRSPGLGDTAMYLCATSRGWDISYEQYFGPGTRLTVT.

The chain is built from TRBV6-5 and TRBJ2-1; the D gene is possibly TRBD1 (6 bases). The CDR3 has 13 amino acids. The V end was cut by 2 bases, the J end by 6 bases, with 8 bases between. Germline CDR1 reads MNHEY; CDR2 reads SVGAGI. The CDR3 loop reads CASSYPTGNEQFF. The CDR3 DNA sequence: TGTGCCAGCAGTTACCCGACAGGCAATGAGCAGTTCTTC.